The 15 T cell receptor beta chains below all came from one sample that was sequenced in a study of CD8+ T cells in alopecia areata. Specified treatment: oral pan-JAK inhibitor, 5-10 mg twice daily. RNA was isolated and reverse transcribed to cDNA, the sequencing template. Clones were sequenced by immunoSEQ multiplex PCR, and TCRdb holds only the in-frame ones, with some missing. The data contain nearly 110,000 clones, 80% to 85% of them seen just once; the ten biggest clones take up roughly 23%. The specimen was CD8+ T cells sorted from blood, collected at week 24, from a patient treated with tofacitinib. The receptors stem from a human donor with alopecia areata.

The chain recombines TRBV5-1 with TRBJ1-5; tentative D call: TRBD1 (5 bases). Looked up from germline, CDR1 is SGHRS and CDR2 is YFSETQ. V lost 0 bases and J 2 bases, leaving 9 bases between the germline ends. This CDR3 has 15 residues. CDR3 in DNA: TGCGCCAGCAGCTTGGGGGGCTCAGGCAATCAGCCCCAGCATTTT. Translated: CASSLGGSGNQPQHF.

The CDR3 DNA reads as TGTGCCAGCAGCTTGCCTGGAGGGACGTACCAAGAGACCCAGTACTTC. Translation: CASSLPGGTYQETQYF. This chain connects TRBV7-9 to TRBJ2-5; D is possibly TRBD2 (6 bases). CDR1 is SEHNR and CDR2 is FQNEAQ in the germline V gene (reference sequence). This CDR3 is built from 16 residues. Trimming cost V 3 bases and J 0 bases, with 14 bases left between them.

CDR3 sequence (DNA): TGCGCCAGCAGCCAGGATAACCGGCCCACCGAGCAGTACTTC. It specifies CASSQDNRPTEQYF. The V and J genes are TRBV4-1 and TRBJ2-7; D remains ambiguous. The CDR3 is made up of 14 amino acids. Germline V gives CDR1 MGHRA, CDR2 YSYEKL. V was pared by 3 bases and J by 6 bases, with 15 bases between.

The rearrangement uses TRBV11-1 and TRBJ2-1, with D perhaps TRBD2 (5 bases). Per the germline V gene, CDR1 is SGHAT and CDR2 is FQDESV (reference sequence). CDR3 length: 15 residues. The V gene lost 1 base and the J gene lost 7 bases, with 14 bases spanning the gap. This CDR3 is CASSLDRGRLNEQFF. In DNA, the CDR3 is TGTGCCAGCAGCTTAGATCGGGGTAGGTTGAATGAGCAGTTCTTC.

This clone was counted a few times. The CDR3 region has the DNA TGTGCCAGCAGCGTAGACGAGGGACAGGGCTACGAGCAGTACTTC. Residues: CASSVDEGQGYEQYF. The gene calls are TRBV9 and TRBJ2-7, with 9 bases that match TRBD1. The CDR3 runs 15 residues. The ends lost 0 bases at V and 3 bases at J; junction bases unmatched: 4. Germline assignment: CDR1 SGDLS and CDR2 YYNGEE.

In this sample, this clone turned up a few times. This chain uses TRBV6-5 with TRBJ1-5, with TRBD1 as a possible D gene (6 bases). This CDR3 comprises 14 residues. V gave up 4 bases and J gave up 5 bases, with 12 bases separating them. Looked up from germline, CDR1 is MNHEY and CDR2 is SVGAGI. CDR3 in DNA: TGTGCCAGCAGTTCACAGGGTTGGCATCAGCCCCAGCATTTT. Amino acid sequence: CASSSQGWHQPQHF.

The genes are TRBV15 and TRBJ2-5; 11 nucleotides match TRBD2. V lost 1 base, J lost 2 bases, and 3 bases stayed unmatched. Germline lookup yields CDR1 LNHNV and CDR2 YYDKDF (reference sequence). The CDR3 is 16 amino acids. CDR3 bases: TGTGCCACCAGCAGAGGGACTAGCGGGTTTCAAGAGACCCAGTACTTC. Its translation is CATSRGTSGFQETQYF.

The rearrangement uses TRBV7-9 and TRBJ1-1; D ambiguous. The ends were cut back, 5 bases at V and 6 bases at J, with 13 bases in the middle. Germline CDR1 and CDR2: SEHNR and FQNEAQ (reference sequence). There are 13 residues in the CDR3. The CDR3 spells CASSRVEGPEAFF. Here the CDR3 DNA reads TGTGCCAGCAGCCGCGTTGAGGGCCCTGAAGCTTTCTTT.

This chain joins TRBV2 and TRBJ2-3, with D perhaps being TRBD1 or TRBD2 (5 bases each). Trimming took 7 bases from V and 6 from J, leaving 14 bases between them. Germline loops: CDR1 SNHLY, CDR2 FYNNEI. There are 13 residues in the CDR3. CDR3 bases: TGTGCCAGCATGGGGCGCTGGGGGGATACGCAGTATTTT. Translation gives CASMGRWGDTQYF.

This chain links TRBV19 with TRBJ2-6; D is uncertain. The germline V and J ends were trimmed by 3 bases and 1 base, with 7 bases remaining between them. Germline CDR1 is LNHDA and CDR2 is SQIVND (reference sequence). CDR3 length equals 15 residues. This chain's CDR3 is CASSMTISGANVLTF. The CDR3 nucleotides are TGTGCCAGTAGTATGACCATTTCTGGGGCCAACGTCCTGACTTTC.

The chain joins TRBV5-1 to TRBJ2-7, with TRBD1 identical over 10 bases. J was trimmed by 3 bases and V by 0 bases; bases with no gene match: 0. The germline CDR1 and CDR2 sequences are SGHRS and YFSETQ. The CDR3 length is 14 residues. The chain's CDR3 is CASSLGTGGYEQYF. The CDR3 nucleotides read TGCGCCAGCAGCTTGGGGACAGGGGGCTACGAGCAGTACTTC.

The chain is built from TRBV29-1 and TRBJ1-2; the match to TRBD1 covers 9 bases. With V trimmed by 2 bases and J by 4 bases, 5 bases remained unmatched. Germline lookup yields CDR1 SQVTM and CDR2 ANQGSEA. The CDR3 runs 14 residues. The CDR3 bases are TGCAGCGTTGAATCAGGACAGGGGTTCTATGGCTACACCTTC. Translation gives CSVESGQGFYGYTF.

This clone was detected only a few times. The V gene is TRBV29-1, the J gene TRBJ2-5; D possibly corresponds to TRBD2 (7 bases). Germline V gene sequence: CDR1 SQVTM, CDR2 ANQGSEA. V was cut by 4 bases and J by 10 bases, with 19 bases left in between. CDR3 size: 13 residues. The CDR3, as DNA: TGCAGCGTTGTCGAGCGGGACACGGCTTACCAGTACTTC. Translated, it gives CSVVERDTAYQYF.

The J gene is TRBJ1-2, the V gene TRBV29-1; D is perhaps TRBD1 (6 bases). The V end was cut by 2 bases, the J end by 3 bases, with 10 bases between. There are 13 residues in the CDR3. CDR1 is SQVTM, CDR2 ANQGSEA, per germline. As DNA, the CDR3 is TGCAGCGTTGAACAGGGGTCTGACTATGGCTACACCTTC. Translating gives CSVEQGSDYGYTF.

The CDR3 DNA sequence: TGTGCCAGCAGTTACTCTGGGACAGGGAGCACTGAAGCTTTCTTT. It translates to CASSYSGTGSTEAFF. The chain carries TRBV6-5 and TRBJ1-1, with 9 bases matching TRBD1. J gave up 4 bases and V 0 bases, and 3 bases lay outside the gene matches. The germline gives CDR1 MNHEY, CDR2 SVGAGI. The CDR3 runs 15 residues.